This T cell receptor (beta chain) was captured by sequencing in a study of blood T cell repertoires in COVID-19. CDR1 is GTSNPN, CDR2 SVGIG, per germline (reference sequence). Trimming cost V 5 bases and J 4 bases, with 17 bases left between them. This CDR3 comprises 14 residues. In the study's own analysis: By means of reference gene primer amplification, nucleated cell counts were estimated. Measured with immunoSEQ multiplex PCR; TCRdb has only the in-frame clones, and not every one. That table is the source of V, J and clone size, and D and trimming were worked out from the DNA. Counted here are 200,000 to 250,000 clones, roughly four fifths occurring once; the ten biggest clones make up about a tenth.

The gene calls are TRBV30 and TRBJ1-2; the D gene is possibly TRBD1 (6 bases). This receptor was taken from a man between 40 and 49 years old who had recovered from COVID-19. Sequencing was performed on PBMCs or T cells enriched from blood (not recorded which). For the CDR3, the DNA is TGTGCCTGGTCTCGGGGAGGGGGACTCTATGGCTACACCTTC. It encodes CAWSRGGGLYGYTF.